Here is one T cell receptor (beta chain) with its context. Trimming cost V 4 bases and J 6 bases; bases outside gene matches: 6. The length of the CDR3 is 13 residues. In germline, CDR1 is SGHDT, CDR2 YYEEEE. These data belong to a study of blood T cell repertoires in COVID-19. Study information: Both acute and convalescent COVID-19 samples were obtained from the United States, Italy and Spain. Sources were T cells, B-cell-depleted T cells, or PBMCs; the material itself was cDNA or gDNA.

Profiled with immunoSEQ multiplex PCR; TCRdb holds only in-frame clones, not every one. The sample comprises about 250,000 clones, 88% of which are singletons, and around 6.6% rests with the top ten. The receptor comes from a woman in her 30s with COVID-19, enrolled during active disease. Sequencing was performed on peripheral blood. The rearrangement links TRBV5-6 to TRBJ1-2, with 7 bases identical to TRBD1. DNA for the CDR3: TGTGCCAGCAGCCTGGACAGGTTTGATGGCTACACCTTC. Residues: CASSLDRFDGYTF.